The text below deals with one T cell receptor (beta chain). This clonotype was recorded at least ten times. Its antigen is unknown. No much larger clonotype is one base removed from it; base qualities were not supplied. Library preparation was by 5' RACE. The instrument was a NextSeq 500. The TCR library protocol attached a unique molecular identifier to each TCR cDNA molecule to allow correction of PCR and sequencing errors. Turning to the authors' computational methods: TCR identification, UMI-based error correction and CDR3 extraction were all carried out with Decombinator tools. Expanded TCRs were defined as those above a frequency of 2 per 1,000, corresponding to the top 1% of the tumor frequency distribution. Renyi diversity was computed with the R vegan package after each repertoire had been subsampled 100 times to 5,000 TCRs. CDR3 similarity networks were constructed using string-kernel similarity of amino acid triplets, with links drawn between CDR3s whose pairwise similarity was above 0.82. The raw public reads went through TCRdb reprocessing: fastp at Q25, MiXCR clone calling, in-frame beta chains kept. Rows with one shared CDR3 protein collapse into an entry with the most common genes and DNA. The V and J calls here are based on TCRdb, not the publication. The sample has 23,000 or so distinct CDR3 sequences on record, about 4.7% of them singletons. The top ten hold around 5.5% of the sample.

This record belongs to a study of spatial heterogeneity in lung cancer (dated 2019 in TCRdb). Notes on the research overall: Beta-chain transcripts were consistently detected in greater numbers than alpha-chain transcripts, which likely reflects a higher abundance of beta-chain transcripts. In the raw uncorrected reads, each unique combination of TCR and UMI appeared more than ten times on average. In non-small cell lung cancer, the study made a quantitative comparison of TCR alpha and beta repertoires among multiple tumor regions, matched nontumor lung and blood. Nonsynonymous mutation counts, determined by whole-exome sequencing of tumor tissue, were related to TCR repertoire features. At surgery, some 200 tumor regions, 61 to 65 matched nontumor lung samples and 56 PBMC samples were TCR-sequenced for both alpha and beta chains. Summary of the overall study and its limitations: Ubiquitous expanded tumor TCRs showed up in blood more often at tumor resection than at routine follow-up. Confirming at a functional level the hypothesis that regional TCRs recognize regional mutations was considered to require additional single-cell paired TCR alpha and beta sequencing.

The sample's time point label, decoded: sample taken at primary tumor resection. The donors were some 70 patients from the lung TRACERx cohort who had early-stage, untreated non-small cell lung cancer. Whole RNA extracted from tumor and nontumor lung tissue, or from cryopreserved PBMC samples, was used for TCR sequencing without cell sorting. Only patients for whom sufficient RNA was available from at least two tumor regions were selected for TCR sequencing. The CDR3 goes from the cysteine to the phenylalanine over 16 residues. The only DNA kept is the CDR3, 48 bases in frame from the first base. Here V drops 6 bases and J drops 3 bases, and the junction holds 10 bases not matched to any gene.

This clonotype was sampled from a male donor with early-stage non-small cell lung cancer. The chain couples TRBV12-3 or TRBV12-4 to TRBJ2-3, with 9 bases aligning to TRBD2. The starting material was PBMCs, obtained at surgery. The DNA is as follows: TGTGCCAGCAGCCCCCCAACTAGCGGGTTAACAGATACGCAGTATTTT. Its translation reads: CASSPPTSGLTDTQYF.